This is a list of T cell receptor beta chains from one sample in a study of shared clonotypes between healthy human individuals. Here immunoSEQ multiplex PCR was the method, and the copy in TCRdb shows in-frame clones only, minus some. The sample records millions of clones, over 90% being singletons. The sample taken for sequencing was naive CD4+ T cells from PBMCs. Receptors originate from a man in his late teens or twenties in good health. Some clones in this sample may be carry-over from other donors' samples. Each CDR3 is given with its conserved first and last residue. A D gene is named only where the DNA matches it firmly. Some rows mark clone size as missing; the rest say once, few, many or name a class of expanded clone.

J,V,length,D,size,CDR3,DNA
TRBJ1-1,TRBV6-5,15,TRBD1,NA,CASSTGQAGNTEAFF,TGTGCCAGCAGTACAGGACAGGCGGGGAACACTGAAGCTTTCTTT
TRBJ2-2,TRBV2,15,NA,NA,CASRGVRGNTGELFF,TGTGCCAGCAGAGGGGTTAGAGGGAACACCGGGGAGCTGTTTTTT
TRBJ2-5,TRBV2,13,NA,NA,CASSEISQETQYF,TGTGCCAGCAGTGAGATCAGCCAAGAGACCCAGTACTTC
TRBJ1-3,TRBV7-9,13,NA,once,CASSPGAGDTIYF,TGTGCCAGCAGCCCGGGAGCGGGAGACACCATATATTTT
TRBJ2-3,TRBV7-8,13,NA,NA,CASSFESTDTQYF,TGTGCCAGCAGCTTTGAGAGCACAGATACGCAGTATTTT
TRBJ1-4,TRBV25-1,15,TRBD1,NA,CASSELTGLNEKLFF,TGTGCCAGCAGTGAACTGACAGGGCTTAATGAAAAACTGTTTTTT
TRBJ2-5,TRBV28,11,NA,NA,CASRIRETQYF,TGTGCCAGCAGGATTCGGGAGACCCAGTACTTC
TRBJ2-7,TRBV9,17,NA,NA,CASSPPLGSGSSYEQYF,TGTGCCAGCAGCCCCCCCCTGGGTAGCGGAAGCTCCTACGAGCAGTACTTC
TRBJ1-4,TRBV28,13,NA,NA,CASSLGGNEKLFF,TGTGCCAGCAGCCTTGGTGGGAATGAAAAACTGTTTTTT
TRBJ1-2,TRBV28,15,TRBD1,NA,CASSLGTGGLYGYTF,TGTGCCAGCAGCCTAGGGACAGGGGGACTCTATGGCTACACCTTC
TRBJ2-5,TRBV5-1,15,NA,once,CASSLATAAQETQYF,TGCGCCAGCAGCTTGGCGACAGCGGCACAAGAGACCCAGTACTTC
TRBJ2-7,TRBV28,13,TRBD1,NA,CASTGTEVDEQYF,TGTGCCAGCACCGGGACAGAAGTTGACGAGCAGTACTTC
TRBJ2-2,TRBV11-3,13,NA,NA,CASSLEAGGELFF,TGTGCCAGCAGCTTAGAGGCGGGCGGGGAGCTGTTTTTT
TRBJ2-2,TRBV27,14,NA,NA,CASSLGWGTGELFF,TGTGCCAGCAGTTTAGGCTGGGGTACCGGGGAGCTGTTTTTT
TRBJ2-1,TRBV28,14,TRBD2,NA,CASRPSGVYNEQFF,TGTGCCAGCAGACCTAGCGGGGTCTACAATGAGCAGTTCTTC
TRBJ1-1,TRBV18,17,NA,NA,CASSPLIPQPPNTEAFF,TGTGCCAGCTCACCATTAATTCCACAGCCTCCCAACACTGAAGCTTTCTTT
TRBJ1-2,TRBV11-1,13,NA,NA,CASSPGRGYGYTF,TGTGCCAGCAGCCCAGGACGGGGATATGGCTACACCTTC
TRBJ2-4,TRBV27,16,TRBD1,NA,CASSFTLTGGRNIQYF,TGTGCCAGCAGTTTTACCTTAACAGGGGGCCGAAACATTCAGTACTTC
TRBJ2-7,TRBV27,15,NA,NA,CASSVPGAGNYEQYF,TGTGCCAGCAGCGTTCCGGGGGCGGGGAACTACGAGCAGTACTTC
TRBJ2-6,TRBV11-2,18,NA,NA,CASSLVGLEYSGANVLTF,TGTGCCAGCAGCTTAGTTGGGCTGGAATATAGCGGGGCCAACGTCCTGACTTTC
TRBJ2-7,TRBV7-2,14,NA,NA,CASSPQDSSYEQYF,TGTGCCAGCAGCCCTCAGGACAGTTCCTACGAGCAGTACTTC
TRBJ2-3,TRBV7-3,15,TRBD2,NA,CASSHSGRDGDTQYF,TGTGCCAGCAGCCATAGCGGGAGGGATGGAGATACGCAGTATTTT
TRBJ2-3,TRBV5-1,14,TRBD1,once,CASSGTGKEDTQYF,TGCGCCAGCAGCGGGACAGGGAAGGAAGATACGCAGTATTTT
TRBJ1-2,TRBV28,14,TRBD1,NA,CATRGSTVPYGYTF,TGTGCCACCAGGGGGTCAACCGTTCCCTATGGCTACACCTTC
TRBJ2-1,TRBV9,16,TRBD2,NA,CASSALFGRGADEQFF,TGTGCCAGCAGCGCGCTCTTCGGGCGGGGGGCTGATGAGCAGTTCTTC
TRBJ1-2,TRBV20-1,11,NA,NA,CSASREKGYTF,TGCAGTGCTAGCAGGGAAAAGGGCTACACCTTC
TRBJ1-1,TRBV19,14,NA,NA,CATHRAGWDTEAFF,TGTGCCACTCACAGAGCAGGGTGGGACACTGAAGCTTTCTTT
TRBJ1-1,TRBV20-1,11,NA,NA,CSARGSTEAFF,TGCAGTGCTAGAGGAAGCACTGAAGCTTTCTTT
TRBJ2-7,TRBV6-5,14,NA,once,CASSTPRSGNEQYF,TGTGCCAGCAGCACCCCCAGGTCGGGAAACGAGCAGTACTTC
TRBJ1-2,TRBV7-6,15,NA,NA,CASSLEPGANYGYTF,TGTGCCAGCAGCTTAGAACCAGGGGCCAACTATGGCTACACCTTC
TRBJ2-3,TRBV6-5,13,NA,NA,CASSYSSPDTQYF,TGTGCCAGCAGTTACTCCTCACCCGATACGCAGTATTTT
TRBJ1-1,TRBV25-1,15,TRBD1,few,CASSDNRGLSTEAFF,TGTGCCAGCAGTGACAACAGGGGGTTGAGCACTGAAGCTTTCTTT
TRBJ2-1,TRBV9,14,NA,NA,CASSVVTVYNEQFF,TGTGCCAGCAGCGTGGTCACAGTTTACAATGAGCAGTTCTTC